Included here is one T cell receptor (beta chain) sequence, with context. Its antigen is undetermined. Mismatch with germline at one junction end may stem from a read error. Co-extraction of both nucleic acids (RNA and DNA) used roughly 19-33 mg of unsorted bulk tissue. Infection with HBV was chronic in patients; they were treatment-naive. The sampling covered five separate regions of each tumor. This specimen comes from a study of tumor-infiltrating lymphocytes in primary liver carcinoma. Looking at the study overall: Between 4.2 and 10 cm across, the tumors were all of stage T1-T3 N0M0.

With a constant-region primer, TCR beta cDNA was made from roughly 500 ng of total RNA. Three nested multiplex PCR rounds, a slightly modified ARM-PCR, produced the libraries for TCR beta. The study ran its first two PCR rounds for roughly 11 cycles each, using TRBV1-TRBV30 forward primers and a C-beta reverse primer. MiXCR, applied by TCRdb to the multiplex PCR reads, yields one record per CDR3 protein. The table has 100,000 or so distinct CDR3 sequences, roughly 80% seen once. Study-level points and caveats: A significantly higher top-250-clone fraction was recorded for tumors than for blood (p = 0.039).

The CDR3 totals 14 residues. The germline V gene encodes CDR1 SGHAT and CDR2 FQNNGV. The sequenced sample was liver tumor tissue from sampling region 3. The sample's subset: tumor region T3, left-lateral pole. The TCR originated in a man in his forties or fifties with primary liver carcinoma and hepatitis B virus infection. This chain connects TRBV11-2 to TRBJ2-3, with unresolved D. The CDR3 protein is CASSLSRQVDMQYF. The CDR3 DNA is TGTGCCAGCAGCTTAAGCCGACAAGTGGATATGCAGTATTTT.